Presented here are 28 T cell receptor beta chains from one specimen sequenced in a study of blood T cell repertoires in COVID-19. The protocol was immunoSEQ multiplex PCR, while the TCRdb copy is restricted to in-frame clones and leaves out a portion. The sample includes roughly 49,000 clones, 68% of them seen just once. Sequenced sample: peripheral blood. The receptors come from a woman aged 70-85 years with acute or convalescent COVID-19.

The chain combines TRBV2 with TRBJ2-7; possible D gene TRBD2, 5 bases. CDR3 length equals 11 residues. CDR1 is SNHLY and CDR2 is FYNNEI in the germline V gene. V was shortened by 11 bases and J by 4 bases, with 12 bases between the two germline ends. The CDR3 nucleotides read TGTGCCTGGAGTCGGACTTACGAGCAGTACTTC. Translated: CAWSRTYEQYF.

The V gene is TRBV5-1, the J gene TRBJ1-2, with D perhaps matching TRBD1 (6 bases). Germline CDR1 is SGHRS and CDR2 is YFSETQ. The length of the CDR3 is 13 residues. V was clipped by 3 bases and J by 4 bases, with 10 bases between them. DNA for the CDR3: TGCGCCAGCAGCTCTCAGGGGATCTATGGCTACACCTTC. Translating gives CASSSQGIYGYTF.

V is TRBV6-1 and J is TRBJ1-5; 12 nucleotides line up with TRBD1. J lost 6 bases, V lost 4 bases, and 10 bases had no gene match. The CDR3 covers 17 residues. Germline assignment: CDR1 MNHNS and CDR2 SASEGT. DNA of the CDR3: TGTGCCAGCAGTGCCGGGACAGGGGGCATATGGGGTCAGCCCCAGCATTTT. Its translation: CASSAGTGGIWGQPQHF.

The rearrangement links TRBV19 to TRBJ1-1; a weak D match, TRBD1 (6 bases). This CDR3 contains 13 residues. V lost 9 bases, J lost 2 bases, and 13 bases lay in between. Germline-derived CDR1 and CDR2 are LNHDA and SQIVND (reference sequence). The CDR3 DNA is TGTGCCAGCGCGTGGACAGCCAACACTGAAGCTTTCTTT. It encodes CASAWTANTEAFF.

The chain uses TRBV7-3 and TRBJ2-7, with 7 nucleotides matching TRBD2. Trimming took 1 base from V and 4 from J; bases not matched to a gene: 10. Per germline, CDR1 SGHTA and CDR2 FQGTGA. The CDR3 is 16 amino acids. As DNA, the CDR3 is TGTGCCAGCAGCTTAATAGGCGGGAGAGGCTCTTACGAGCAGTACTTC. Translation gives CASSLIGGRGSYEQYF.

The chain recombines TRBV6-2 or TRBV6-3 with TRBJ2-1; D may be TRBD1 (5 bases). With 5 bases removed from V and 2 bases from J, the gap between germline ends came to 7 bases. The V gene's germline CDR1 is MNHEY and CDR2 SVGEGT. The CDR3 contains 13 residues. CDR3 in DNA: TGTGCCAGCAGTCGGACACCCTACAATGAGCAGTTCTTC. Residues: CASSRTPYNEQFF.

This chain uses TRBV19 with TRBJ2-1; 9 positions match TRBD1. This CDR3 comprises 13 residues. V shed 7 bases and J 9 bases; nucleotides not matched to a gene: 7. Looked up from germline, CDR1 is LNHDA and CDR2 is SQIVND (reference sequence). CDR3 sequence: CASKGQGLGEQFF. In DNA, the CDR3 is TGTGCCAGTAAGGGACAGGGATTAGGTGAGCAGTTCTTC.

This clone was counted between two and nine times. The V and J genes are TRBV6-5 and TRBJ1-5; TRBD1 is a possible D gene (6 bases). Deletions cut 9 bases from V and 4 bases from J, with 10 bases between. Germline V gene sequence: CDR1 MNHEY, CDR2 SVGAGI. The CDR3 is 12 residues long. The CDR3 DNA is TGTGCCAGGAATACAGGGAATCAGCCCCAGCATTTT. It specifies CARNTGNQPQHF.

This sequence joins TRBV10-3 and TRBJ1-1; D gene ambiguous. Trimming cost V 2 bases and J 2 bases, with 9 bases left between them. In germline, CDR1 is ENHRY, CDR2 SYGVKD. This CDR3 contains 14 residues. The CDR3 is CAISEDVSNTEAFF. CDR3 in DNA: TGTGCCATCAGTGAGGATGTGAGTAACACTGAAGCTTTCTTT.

This clone is medium-sized within its sample. The V gene is TRBV28, the J gene TRBJ2-7; TRBD2 might be the D (6 bases). Germline V lookup: CDR1 MDHEN, CDR2 SYDVKM. The CDR3 covers 17 residues. The ends were cut back, 2 bases at V and 3 bases at J, with 20 bases in the middle. CDR3 in DNA: TGTGCCAGCAGTTTAGGGTTGGAGGGAGGTACATACTACGAGCAGTACTTC. Translating gives CASSLGLEGGTYYEQYF.

This chain uses TRBV7-3 with TRBJ1-1; tentatively, D is TRBD1 (6 bases). This CDR3 region has 13 residues. Trimming took off 5 bases at V and 6 bases at J, with 13 bases between the two ends. Germline V gene data show CDR1 as SGHTA and CDR2 as FQGTGA. CDR3 region: CASSQYRAPEAFF. The CDR3 coding sequence is TGTGCCAGCAGCCAGTACAGGGCCCCTGAAGCTTTCTTT.

V and J are TRBV6-1 and TRBJ1-6; no reliable D call. The CDR3 has 15 residues. Deletions cut 1 base from V and 7 bases from J, with 11 bases between. Germline lookup yields CDR1 MNHNS and CDR2 SASEGT. CDR3 protein: CASSEVGGQNSPLHF. For the CDR3, the DNA is TGTGCCAGCAGTGAAGTGGGCGGGCAGAATTCACCCCTCCACTTT.

The chain combines TRBV7-8 with TRBJ2-1; 7 nucleotides match TRBD2. There are 14 residues in the CDR3. Trimming cost V 6 bases and J 5 bases; bases outside gene matches: 7. Germline V gene data show CDR1 as SGHVS and CDR2 as FQNEAQ. Here the CDR3 reads CASSLLAVNNEQFF. The CDR3 DNA sequence: TGTGCCAGCAGTCTTCTAGCGGTTAACAATGAGCAGTTCTTC.

The chain recombines TRBV5-5 with TRBJ1-5; 8 bases map to TRBD1. The germline V gene has CDR1 SGHKS and CDR2 YYEKEE (reference sequence). The junction had 10 bases not matched to a gene; V was cut back by 3 bases and J by 2 bases. The CDR3 consists of 17 residues. CDR3 coding DNA: TGTGCCAGCAGCTCCGGACAGGGAGATATGCGCAATCAGCCCCAGCATTTT. This sequence encodes CASSSGQGDMRNQPQHF.

The J gene is TRBJ1-5, the V gene TRBV6-1, with D perhaps TRBD1 (6 bases). The CDR3 sequence is 14 residues long. The germline V gene encodes CDR1 MNHNS and CDR2 SASEGT. The ends were cut back, 2 bases at V and 4 bases at J, with 9 bases in the middle. The CDR3 DNA reads as TGTGCCAGCAGTGAATGGGGGCGTAATCAGCCCCAGCATTTT. Residues: CASSEWGRNQPQHF.

This chain links TRBV19 with TRBJ1-1; D not resolved. With 5 bases removed from V and 4 bases from J, the gap between germline ends came to 8 bases. This CDR3 spans 12 amino acids. Germline V gene data show CDR1 as LNHDA and CDR2 as SQIVND (reference sequence). The CDR3 coding sequence is TGTGCCAGTAGTTTGGGAGCCACTGAAGCTTTCTTT. Protein sequence: CASSLGATEAFF.

The V gene is TRBV6-2 or TRBV6-3, the J gene TRBJ2-7; 10 positions match TRBD1. Germline lookup yields CDR1 MNHEY and CDR2 SVGEGT. The CDR3 is made up of 15 amino acids. The ends lost 2 bases at V and 1 base at J; junction bases unmatched: 2. The CDR3 loop is CASSYGDRGSYEQYF. CDR3 nucleotides: TGTGCCAGCAGTTACGGGGACAGGGGTTCCTACGAGCAGTACTTC.

This sequence joins TRBV19 and TRBJ2-3; TRBD2 matches at 7 bases. Germline CDR1 LNHDA, CDR2 SQIVND (reference sequence). CDR3 length equals 12 residues. V gave up 9 bases and J gave up 6 bases; unmatched junction bases: 6. CDR3 in amino acids: CARGGVADTQYF. CDR3 nucleotides: TGTGCCAGGGGGGGGGTAGCGGATACGCAGTATTTT.

A single count supports this clone. The chain uses TRBV6-5 and TRBJ2-5, with D maybe TRBD1 (5 bases). This CDR3 spans 13 amino acids. Trimming removed 7 bases at V and 3 bases at J, with 12 bases between. The germline V gene has CDR1 MNHEY and CDR2 SVGAGI. The CDR3: CASNFRDEETQYF. The DNA of the CDR3 is TGTGCCAGCAACTTCAGGGATGAAGAGACCCAGTACTTC.

The DNA for the CDR3 is TGTGCCATCAGTGAACGAGGACTAGCGGGAATCCACGAGCAGTACTTC. Encoded protein: CAISERGLAGIHEQYF. This chain uses TRBV10-3 with TRBJ2-7; 12 bases align to TRBD2. CDR3 length equals 16 residues. V shed 3 bases, J shed 5 bases, and the junction held 8 bases outside the gene matches. Germline loops: CDR1 ENHRY, CDR2 SYGVKD.

This clone has at least ten counts. The chain employs TRBV27 and TRBJ2-3; 7 bases fit TRBD1. Per the germline V gene, CDR1 is MNHEY and CDR2 is SMNVEV (reference sequence). The CDR3 is made up of 13 amino acids. After removal of 8 bases from V and 5 bases from J, the junction contained 7 bases not matched to a gene. The CDR3 loop reads CASRTGAVDTQYF. Here the CDR3 DNA reads TGTGCCAGCCGCACAGGGGCGGTAGATACGCAGTATTTT.

The chain has TRBV29-1 and TRBJ2-5, with 7 bases lining up with TRBD2. The CDR3 sequence is 14 residues long. Unmatched junction bases numbered 5, after V lost 4 bases and J lost 0 bases. The germline V gene encodes CDR1 SQVTM and CDR2 ANQGSEA. CDR3 nucleotide sequence: TGCAGCGTTGTGCTAGCGGTATACCAAGAGACCCAGTACTTC. Amino acid sequence: CSVVLAVYQETQYF. The full variable domain, with the rest looked up from reference TRBV29-1 and TRBJ2-5, is SAVISQKPSRDICQRGTSLTIQCQVDSQVTMMFWYRQQPGQSLTLIATANQGSEATYESGFVIDKFPISRPNLTFSTLTVSNMSPEDSSIYLCSVVLAVYQETQYFGPGTRLLVL.

The sample holds a few counts of this clone. The J gene is TRBJ2-7, the V gene TRBV5-8; D may be TRBD2 (6 bases). Between the trimmed V and J ends, which lost 5 bases and 6 bases, there was a span of 18 bases. The V gene's germline CDR1 is SGHTS and CDR2 YDEGEE. The CDR3 loop spans 14 amino acids. CDR3 protein: CASRPGGDSGEQYF. Written as DNA, the CDR3 is TGTGCCAGCAGACCGGGTGGGGACTCTGGCGAGCAGTACTTC.

This chain uses TRBV19 with TRBJ1-5, with a tentative D call TRBD1 (5 bases). The CDR3 sequence is 16 residues long. V lost 5 bases to trimming and J lost 3 bases, with 17 bases between them. Germline CDR1 reads LNHDA; CDR2 reads SQIVND (reference sequence). For the CDR3, the DNA is TGTGCCAGTAGTGCAACCGGGACTGGGAACAATCAGCCCCAGCATTTT. Its protein product is CASSATGTGNNQPQHF.

The CDR3 sequence: CASSYGTGGYNEQFF. DNA for the CDR3: TGTGCCAGCAGTTACGGGACAGGGGGTTACAATGAGCAGTTCTTC. The chain has TRBV28 and TRBJ2-1; 11 nucleotides match TRBD1. The CDR3 is made up of 15 amino acids. J lost 4 bases, V lost 4 bases, and 3 bases had no gene match. Germline V lookup: CDR1 MDHEN, CDR2 SYDVKM.

The chain has TRBV2 and TRBJ2-2; 9 bases align to TRBD1. CDR1 SNHLY and CDR2 FYNNEI come from the germline V gene. This CDR3 region has 15 residues. Unmatched junction bases numbered 9, after V lost 6 bases and J lost 7 bases. The CDR3 region has the DNA TGTGCCAGCAGAGCCGGGACAGGGACCGGCGGGGAGCTGTTTTTT. Its protein is CASRAGTGTGGELFF.

CDR3 sequence reads: CASSPRLAGQETQYF. The CDR3 coding sequence is TGTGCCAGCAGCCCCCGACTAGCGGGACAGGAGACCCAGTACTTC. The chain links TRBV11-2 to TRBJ2-5; 11 bases agree with TRBD2. After removal of 5 bases from V and 5 bases from J, the junction contained 7 bases not matched to a gene. The V gene's germline CDR1 is SGHAT and CDR2 FQNNGV. This CDR3 comprises 15 residues.

This clone occurred once. This chain uses TRBV28 with TRBJ1-4, with D unresolved. The germline V gene encodes CDR1 MDHEN and CDR2 SYDVKM. The CDR3 spans 14 residues. Trimming removed 1 base from V and 3 bases from J, with 6 bases in between. The DNA of the CDR3 is TGTGCCAGCAGTTTATACCTAGCTAATGAAAAACTGTTTTTT. It codes for CASSLYLANEKLFF.